A selection of T cell receptor beta chains follows, all from one sample in a study of cytomegalovirus exposure and HLA in healthy donors. Sequencing used immunoSEQ multiplex PCR; TCRdb keeps in-frame clones, though not all of them. Among roughly 170,000 clones listed, around 80% were seen once. What was sequenced was PBMCs. These receptors were collected from a woman in her 30s in good health and CMV-seropositive. Both conserved end residues are part of each CDR3. D genes are given only for firm matches. Size tells how often a clone was seen (once, few, many) or the class of an expanded clone, and some rows leave it out.

j_call: TRBJ2-3; d_call: TRBD2; v_call: TRBV29-1; clone_size: -; cdr3_nt: TGCAGCGTTCGTCAAGCGGGAGTGGGTACAGATACGCAGTATTTT; cdr3_aa: CSVRQAGVGTDTQYF
j_call: TRBJ2-2; d_call: -; v_call: TRBV21-1; clone_size: -; cdr3_nt: TGTGCCAGCAATTCCGAAAAGCACAGGGTAATCGGGGAGCTGTTTTTT; cdr3_aa: CASNSEKHRVIGELFF
j_call: TRBJ1-2; d_call: -; v_call: TRBV5-1; clone_size: once; cdr3_nt: TGCGCCAGCAGCTTGGACGGGGGGCGACCCTATGGCTACACCTTC; cdr3_aa: CASSLDGGRPYGYTF
j_call: TRBJ2-3; d_call: TRBD1; v_call: TRBV4-3; clone_size: -; cdr3_nt: TGCGCCAGCAGCCAAGAGTGGCAGGGGGCGATCACAGATACGCAGTATTTT; cdr3_aa: CASSQEWQGAITDTQYF
j_call: TRBJ2-7; d_call: TRBD2; v_call: TRBV11-2; clone_size: -; cdr3_nt: TGTGCCAGCAGCCCCTCCGGGACTACCACAGAGCAGTACTTC; cdr3_aa: CASSPSGTTTEQYF
j_call: TRBJ2-7; d_call: -; v_call: TRBV5-6; clone_size: -; cdr3_nt: TGTGCCAGCAGCTTGGATGCGGGACAGCCTGCGGGCTTCCATTACGAGCAGTACTTC; cdr3_aa: CASSLDAGQPAGFHYEQYF
j_call: TRBJ1-5; d_call: -; v_call: TRBV6-1; clone_size: -; cdr3_nt: TGTGCCAGCAACCCGGGGGGGAAAAATCAGCCCCAGCATTTT; cdr3_aa: CASNPGGKNQPQHF
j_call: TRBJ2-7; d_call: -; v_call: TRBV5-1; clone_size: -; cdr3_nt: TGCGCCAGCAGCTTGGCTATGTCAACAACGGTAACCGGGAGAGTCTACGAGCAGTACTTC; cdr3_aa: CASSLAMSTTVTGRVYEQYF
j_call: TRBJ2-5; d_call: TRBD2; v_call: TRBV7-2; clone_size: -; cdr3_nt: TGTGCCAGCAGCTTAGAGGCGGGGGTGACGGAGACCCAGTACTTC; cdr3_aa: CASSLEAGVTETQYF
j_call: TRBJ1-5; d_call: -; v_call: TRBV10-3; clone_size: -; cdr3_nt: TGTGCCATCAGTGCCGACAGAAGGGGGTTCAATCAGCCCCAGCATTTT; cdr3_aa: CAISADRRGFNQPQHF
j_call: TRBJ1-1; d_call: TRBD1; v_call: TRBV5-1; clone_size: -; cdr3_nt: TGCGCCAGCAGCTTGGGACAGGGGGTTTTGGACACTGAAGCTTTCTTT; cdr3_aa: CASSLGQGVLDTEAFF
j_call: TRBJ1-5; d_call: -; v_call: TRBV28; clone_size: -; cdr3_nt: TGTGCCAGCAGTACCCGCAGTGGCAATCAGCCCCAGCATTTT; cdr3_aa: CASSTRSGNQPQHF
j_call: TRBJ2-7; d_call: TRBD2; v_call: TRBV29-1; clone_size: -; cdr3_nt: TGCAGCGCCCGGACTAGTACCTACGAGCAGTACTTC; cdr3_aa: CSARTSTYEQYF
j_call: TRBJ2-7; d_call: -; v_call: TRBV5-8; clone_size: -; cdr3_nt: TGTGCCAGCAGCCGGATCTTCGACAGGCTCTACGAGCAGTACTTC; cdr3_aa: CASSRIFDRLYEQYF
j_call: TRBJ2-7; d_call: -; v_call: TRBV9; clone_size: -; cdr3_nt: TGTGCCAGCAGCGTAGGCCCGGACTTCAACGAGCAGTACTTC; cdr3_aa: CASSVGPDFNEQYF
j_call: TRBJ2-3; d_call: TRBD2; v_call: TRBV4-1; clone_size: -; cdr3_nt: TGCGCCAGCAGCCGAGAACTAGCGGGAGTGGAACAAGATACGCAGTATTTT; cdr3_aa: CASSRELAGVEQDTQYF
j_call: TRBJ1-2; d_call: -; v_call: TRBV28; clone_size: few; cdr3_nt: TGTGCCAGCAGTTCAATACCGGAGGCCTATGGCTACACCTTC; cdr3_aa: CASSSIPEAYGYTF
j_call: TRBJ1-1; d_call: -; v_call: TRBV11-3; clone_size: few; cdr3_nt: TGTGCCAGCAGCTTAGCGGCAGGGGCGAACACTGAAGCTTTCTTT; cdr3_aa: CASSLAAGANTEAFF
j_call: TRBJ2-7; d_call: -; v_call: TRBV7-8; clone_size: few; cdr3_nt: TGTGCCAGCAGCTTAGAAGCCAGGGGACCCTCCTACGAGCAGTACTTC; cdr3_aa: CASSLEARGPSYEQYF
j_call: TRBJ1-2; d_call: TRBD1; v_call: TRBV19; clone_size: -; cdr3_nt: TGTGCCAGTAGTACGGACAGGGTATTGAGCTATGGCTACACCTTC; cdr3_aa: CASSTDRVLSYGYTF
j_call: TRBJ2-5; d_call: TRBD2; v_call: TRBV2; clone_size: -; cdr3_nt: TGTGCCAGCAGTGCCCTAGCGGGAGAGGGCGAGACCCAGTACTTC; cdr3_aa: CASSALAGEGETQYF
j_call: TRBJ1-5; d_call: TRBD1; v_call: TRBV28; clone_size: -; cdr3_nt: TGTGCCAGCAGTTTTTCGGATGCAGGGGGCTACAATCAGCCCCAGCATTTT; cdr3_aa: CASSFSDAGGYNQPQHF
j_call: TRBJ1-1; d_call: -; v_call: TRBV18; clone_size: -; cdr3_nt: TGTGCCAGCTCACCCTCCGGGACGGGCGAGAGGGGGGGTGAAGCTTTCTTT; cdr3_aa: CASSPSGTGERGGEAFF
j_call: TRBJ1-5; d_call: -; v_call: TRBV9; clone_size: -; cdr3_nt: TGTGCCAGCAGCGTAGGGGGCGAGGGCAATCAGCCCCAGCATTTT; cdr3_aa: CASSVGGEGNQPQHF
j_call: TRBJ2-1; d_call: TRBD2; v_call: TRBV6-5; clone_size: few; cdr3_nt: TGTGCCAGCAGTAGAGCGGGAGGGCCAGTCAATGAGCAGTTCTTC; cdr3_aa: CASSRAGGPVNEQFF
j_call: TRBJ2-1; d_call: -; v_call: TRBV5-1; clone_size: -; cdr3_nt: TGCGCCAGCAAGCCCGAGACAGCATACAATGAGCAGTTCTTC; cdr3_aa: CASKPETAYNEQFF
j_call: TRBJ2-7; d_call: -; v_call: TRBV5-4; clone_size: -; cdr3_nt: TGTGCCAGCAGCTTGGTACCGCAGGCCTACGAGCAGTACTTC; cdr3_aa: CASSLVPQAYEQYF
j_call: TRBJ2-1; d_call: -; v_call: TRBV28; clone_size: -; cdr3_nt: TGTGCCAGTCGTAGGCGGAGCTCCTACAATGAGCAGTTCTTC; cdr3_aa: CASRRRSSYNEQFF
j_call: TRBJ1-3; d_call: -; v_call: TRBV28; clone_size: -; cdr3_nt: TGTGCCAGCAGTTTGAGGGAAGGGGGAAACACCATATATTTT; cdr3_aa: CASSLREGGNTIYF
j_call: TRBJ2-3; d_call: -; v_call: TRBV25-1; clone_size: once; cdr3_nt: TGTGCCAGCAGTGAATATGGAGGAGATACGCAGTATTTT; cdr3_aa: CASSEYGGDTQYF